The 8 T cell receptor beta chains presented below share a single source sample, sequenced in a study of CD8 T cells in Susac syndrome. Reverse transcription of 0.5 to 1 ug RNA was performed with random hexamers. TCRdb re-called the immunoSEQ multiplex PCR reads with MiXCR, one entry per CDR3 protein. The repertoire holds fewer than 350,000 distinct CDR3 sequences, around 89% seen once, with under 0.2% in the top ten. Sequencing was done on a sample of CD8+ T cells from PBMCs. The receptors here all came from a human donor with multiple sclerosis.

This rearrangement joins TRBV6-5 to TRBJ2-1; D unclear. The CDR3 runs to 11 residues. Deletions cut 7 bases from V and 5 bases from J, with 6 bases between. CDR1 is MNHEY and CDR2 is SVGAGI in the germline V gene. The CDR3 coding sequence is TGTGCCAGCATCCTCAACAATGAGCAGTTCTTC. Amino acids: CASILNNEQFF.

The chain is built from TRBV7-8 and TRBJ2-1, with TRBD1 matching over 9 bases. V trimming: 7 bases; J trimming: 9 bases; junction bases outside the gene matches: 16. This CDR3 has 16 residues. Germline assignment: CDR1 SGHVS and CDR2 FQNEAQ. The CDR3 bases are TGTGCCAGCACCCACCCCGGGACAGGGTTGGTCAGTGAGCAGTTCTTC. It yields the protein CASTHPGTGLVSEQFF.

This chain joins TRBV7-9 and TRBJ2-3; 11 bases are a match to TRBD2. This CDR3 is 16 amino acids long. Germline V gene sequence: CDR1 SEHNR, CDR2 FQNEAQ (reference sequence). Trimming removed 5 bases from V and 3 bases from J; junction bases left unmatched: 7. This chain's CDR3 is CASSLFLAGGTDTQYF. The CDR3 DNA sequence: TGTGCCAGCAGCCTGTTCCTAGCGGGGGGAACAGATACGCAGTATTTT.

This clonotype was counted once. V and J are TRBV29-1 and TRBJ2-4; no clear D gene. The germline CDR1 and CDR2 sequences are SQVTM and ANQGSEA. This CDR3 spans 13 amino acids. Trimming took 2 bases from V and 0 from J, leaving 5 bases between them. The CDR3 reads CSVELLAKNIQYF. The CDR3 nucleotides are TGCAGCGTTGAACTGTTAGCCAAAAACATTCAGTACTTC.

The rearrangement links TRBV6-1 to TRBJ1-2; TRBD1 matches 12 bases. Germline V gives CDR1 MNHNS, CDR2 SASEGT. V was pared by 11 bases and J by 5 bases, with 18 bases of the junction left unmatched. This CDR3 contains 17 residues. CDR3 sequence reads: CAAEPGQGALGPYGYTF. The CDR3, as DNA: TGTGCCGCAGAACCGGGACAGGGGGCGCTGGGGCCTTATGGCTACACCTTC.

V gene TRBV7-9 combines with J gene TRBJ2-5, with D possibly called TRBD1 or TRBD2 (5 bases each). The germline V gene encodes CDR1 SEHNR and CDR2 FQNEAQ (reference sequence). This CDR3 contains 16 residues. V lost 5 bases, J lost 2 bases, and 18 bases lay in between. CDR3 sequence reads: CASSQLPEGRQETQYF. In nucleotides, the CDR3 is TGTGCCAGCAGCCAGCTCCCCGAGGGGCGGCAAGAGACCCAGTACTTC.

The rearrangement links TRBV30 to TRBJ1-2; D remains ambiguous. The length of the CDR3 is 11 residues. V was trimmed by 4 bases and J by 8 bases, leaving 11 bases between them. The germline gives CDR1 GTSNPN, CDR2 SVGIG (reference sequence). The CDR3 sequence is CAWNLEVGYTF. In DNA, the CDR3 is TGTGCCTGGAACTTAGAGGTGGGCTACACCTTC.

Here the CDR3 reads CSVSGQGRTDTQYF. For the CDR3, the DNA is TGCAGCGTTTCTGGACAGGGGAGGACAGATACGCAGTATTTT. The chain is built from TRBV29-1 and TRBJ2-3, with 9 bases aligning to TRBD1. There are 14 residues in the CDR3. Germline V lookup: CDR1 SQVTM, CDR2 ANQGSEA. V shed 5 bases, J shed 3 bases, and the junction held 6 bases outside the gene matches.